This T cell receptor beta chain is from a study of cytomegalovirus exposure and HLA in healthy donors. Looking at the study overall: A data release that came early held some 79 million unique TCRs from HLA-typed donors. General study points: Overall, some 160 TCR beta chains were annotated as cytomegalovirus-associated.

The primer mix had 60 Vbeta and 13 Jbeta primers. TCRdb's copy holds only in-frame clones and misses some; the assay was immunoSEQ multiplex PCR. The sample comprises more than 100,000 clones, less than 80% of which are singletons, and roughly 4% rests with the top ten. The sample holds a few counts of this clone. Its antigen is not known. Germline V CDR1 and CDR2: MNHEY, SMNVEV (reference sequence). V was clipped by 5 bases and J by 7 bases, with 17 bases between them. The CDR3 sequence is 14 residues long. Sequencing was done on a sample of PBMCs. The gene calls are TRBV27 and TRBJ2-5; TRBD2 is a possible D gene (7 bases). The clonotype was recovered from a man aged 45-65 years in good health and CMV-seropositive. In DNA, the CDR3 is TGTGCCAGCAGTCCGGGGGGCAGTCTACGGACCCAGTACTTC. It specifies CASSPGGSLRTQYF.